This passage covers 19 T cell receptor beta chains from one sample sequenced in a study of blood T cell repertoires in COVID-19. Using immunoSEQ multiplex PCR, the repertoire was profiled, and TCRdb retains in-frame clones only, with some absent. The sample contains fewer than 350,000 clones, about nine tenths of which appear only once. The sequenced material came from peripheral blood. Every receptor here comes from a woman aged 25 to 39 with COVID-19, enrolled during active disease.

The chain employs TRBV10-3 and TRBJ1-6, with 7 bases matching TRBD1. V dropped 10 bases and J dropped 10; count of bases not matched to a gene: 13. The germline gives CDR1 ENHRY, CDR2 SYGVKD. This CDR3 has 14 amino acids. The CDR3 coding sequence is TGTGCCAGCGCCCCAGGACAGGAGAGGTCACCCCTCCACTTT. It encodes CASAPGQERSPLHF.

The chain has TRBV5-4 and TRBJ1-1; a weak D match, TRBD1 (5 bases). Germline V gene lookup returns CDR1 SGHNT and CDR2 YYREEE (reference sequence). The V gene lost 4 bases and the J gene lost 1 base, with 11 bases spanning the gap. There are 14 residues in the CDR3. As DNA, the CDR3 is TGTGCCAGCAGCCCAATTACAGGGAACACTGAAGCTTTCTTT. Residues: CASSPITGNTEAFF.

The J gene is TRBJ2-1, the V gene TRBV7-6; 7 bases map to TRBD1. The CDR3 is made up of 15 amino acids. Germline V lookup: CDR1 SGHVS, CDR2 FNYEAQ. V shed 0 bases, J shed 6 bases, and the junction held 5 bases outside the gene matches. CDR3 DNA: TGTGCCAGCAGCTTAGCGAGGGCAGGGGGCAATGAGCAGTTCTTC. Its protein is CASSLARAGGNEQFF.

V is TRBV7-6 and J is TRBJ2-6; 15 bases are shared with TRBD2. Germline V lookup: CDR1 SGHVS, CDR2 FNYEAQ. This CDR3 comprises 20 residues. The V and J ends lost 0 bases and 2 bases, in that order; junction bases with no gene match: 5. CDR3 residues: CASSLARTSGGVAGANVLTF. In nucleotides, the CDR3 is TGTGCCAGCAGCTTAGCGCGGACTAGCGGGGGGGTAGCTGGGGCCAACGTCCTGACTTTC.

This chain joins TRBV18 and TRBJ2-7, with D hard to call. Germline V gives CDR1 KGHSH, CDR2 LQKENI. The CDR3 covers 12 residues. The V end was cut by 5 bases, the J end by 0 bases, with 5 bases between. The CDR3 coding sequence is TGTGCCAGCTCAGCCAGCTCCTACGAGCAGTACTTC. Its protein is CASSASSYEQYF.

CDR3 residues: CASSQETGAAGEKLFF. Written as DNA, the CDR3 is TGCGCCAGCAGCCAGGAAACAGGGGCAGCCGGTGAAAAACTGTTTTTT. The rearrangement links TRBV4-1 to TRBJ1-4; 7 nucleotides match TRBD1. This CDR3 has 16 residues. In germline, CDR1 is MGHRA, CDR2 YSYEKL. Trimming at V came to 3 bases and at J to 7 bases, leaving 11 bases not matched to a gene.

The chain employs TRBV18 and TRBJ1-2; D is uncertain. The length of the CDR3 is 14 residues. Germline-derived CDR1 and CDR2 are KGHSH and LQKENI. V was trimmed by 8 bases and J by 4 bases, leaving 17 bases between them. The CDR3 spells CASTPSEGLYGYTF. The CDR3 coding sequence is TGTGCCAGCACCCCCTCGGAGGGCCTCTATGGCTACACCTTC.

This clone was found once. CDR3 in DNA: TGTGCCAGCAGAGGGACAGGGTCTATAGATACGCAGTATTTT. Its protein product is CASRGTGSIDTQYF. This chain joins TRBV7-9 and TRBJ2-3, with 9 bases aligning to TRBD1. Germline assignment: CDR1 SEHNR and CDR2 FQNEAQ (reference sequence). CDR3 length: 14 residues. The J segment lost 5 bases and the V segment lost 6 bases, leaving 6 bases of the junction unmatched.

The rearrangement links TRBV5-6 to TRBJ1-2, with D possibly matching TRBD1 (5 bases). V lost 4 bases and J lost 7, with 23 bases in between. The V gene's germline CDR1 is SGHDT and CDR2 YYEEEE. The CDR3 contains 16 residues. CDR3 DNA sequence: TGTGCCAGCAGCCTTGCTGGGGCTCGGATCTCTCGTGGCTACACCTTC. Protein product: CASSLAGARISRGYTF.

This clone was counted once. The chain carries TRBV3-1 (or the pseudogene TRBV3-2) and TRBJ2-1; TRBD1 might be the D (5 bases). Germline V gives CDR1 LGHDT, CDR2 YNNKEL (reference sequence). V lost 4 bases, J lost 6 bases, and 22 bases lay in between. CDR3 length: 17 residues. The CDR3 bases are TGTGCCAGCAGCCCCCACAGGTCCTATGTTCCGGGCAATGAGCAGTTCTTC. It is translated as CASSPHRSYVPGNEQFF.

This rearrangement joins TRBV2 to TRBJ2-1; 11 positions match TRBD1. The CDR3 covers 17 residues. J was trimmed by 7 bases and V by 0 bases; bases with no gene match: 8. Germline lookup yields CDR1 SNHLY and CDR2 FYNNEI. The CDR3 loop reads CASSEALPGQGVNEQFF. The DNA for the CDR3 is TGTGCCAGCAGTGAAGCGCTTCCGGGACAGGGGGTGAATGAGCAGTTCTTC.

This sequence joins TRBV19 and TRBJ2-5; a weak D match, TRBD1 (6 bases). The ends were cut back, 4 bases at V and 3 bases at J, with 9 bases in the middle. This CDR3 comprises 13 residues. Germline V CDR1 and CDR2: LNHDA, SQIVND (reference sequence). The CDR3: CASSRGPEETQYF. The CDR3 DNA follows: TGTGCCAGTAGTAGGGGGCCAGAAGAGACCCAGTACTTC.

The chain recombines TRBV11-3 with TRBJ2-3; D call uncertain. Trimming removed 5 bases at V and 0 bases at J, with 15 bases between. In germline, CDR1 is SGHNT, CDR2 YENEEA. The CDR3 is made up of 16 amino acids. CDR3 DNA: TGTGCCAGCAGCCGTGGGCTGGTGGGTAGCACAGATACGCAGTATTTT. It translates to CASSRGLVGSTDTQYF.

This chain links TRBV19 with TRBJ2-7, with D perhaps TRBD2 (5 bases). The CDR3 runs 13 residues. The V end was cut by 4 bases, the J end by 2 bases, with 9 bases between. Germline-derived CDR1 and CDR2 are LNHDA and SQIVND (reference sequence). This CDR3 reads CASSTDSAYEQYF. In DNA form, the CDR3 reads TGTGCCAGTAGTACGGACTCCGCCTACGAGCAGTACTTC. The variable domain in full, completed from reference TRBV19 and TRBJ2-7, reads DGGITQSPKYLFRKEGQNVTLSCEQNLNHDAMYWYRQDPGQGLRLIYYSQIVNDFQKGDIAEGYSVSREKKESFPLTVTSAQKNPTAFYLCASSTDSAYEQYFGPGTRLTVT.

The chain employs TRBV5-4 and TRBJ2-3, with 11 positions matching TRBD2. In germline, CDR1 is SGHNT, CDR2 YYREEE (reference sequence). The CDR3 has 16 residues. Trimming cost V 4 bases and J 6 bases; bases outside gene matches: 10. The CDR3 sequence: CASSQPTSGAPDTQYF. The CDR3 nucleotides are TGTGCCAGCAGCCAACCGACTAGCGGGGCTCCGGATACGCAGTATTTT. The full variable domain, completed using reference TRBV5-4 and TRBJ2-3, is ETGVTQSPTHLIKTRGQQVTLRCSSQSGHNTVSWYQQALGQGPQFIFQYYREEENGRGNFPPRFSGLQFPNYSSELNVNALELDDSALYLCASSQPTSGAPDTQYFGPGTRLTVL.

The chain combines TRBV4-1 with TRBJ1-5, with a possible D match to TRBD1 (6 bases). V shed 4 bases and J shed 0 bases, with 10 bases lying between them. Germline CDR1 is MGHRA and CDR2 is YSYEKL. The length of the CDR3 is 15 residues. The CDR3 bases are TGCGCCAGCAGCCCAAACAGGGATAGCAATCAGCCCCAGCATTTT. Its protein product is CASSPNRDSNQPQHF.

The sample holds one count of this clone. The same CDR3 also results from other DNA sequences found in this sample. This rearrangement joins TRBV19 to TRBJ1-1; D is perhaps TRBD1 (6 bases). The CDR3 extends over 12 amino acids. Trimming cost V 6 bases and J 1 base, with 6 bases left between them. Looked up from germline, CDR1 is LNHDA and CDR2 is SQIVND (reference sequence). The CDR3 loop reads CASRTGNTEAFF. The CDR3 DNA follows: TGTGCCAGTAGGACAGGGAACACTGAAGCTTTCTTT.

This clone has more than one count but fewer than ten. The chain is built from TRBV11-2 and TRBJ1-3; no firm D call. V gave up 2 bases and J gave up 3 bases, with 17 bases separating them. CDR1 and CDR2 (germline): SGHAT, FQNNGV. This CDR3 comprises 17 residues. DNA of the CDR3: TGTGCCAGCAGCTTATCACCCAGAGGGATCAGTGGAAACACCATATATTTT. Encoded protein: CASSLSPRGISGNTIYF.

This chain connects TRBV19 to TRBJ1-6; D unclear. The V gene's germline CDR1 is LNHDA and CDR2 SQIVND (reference sequence). V was cut by 5 bases and J by 4 bases, with 9 bases left in between. The CDR3 is 14 amino acids. This CDR3 is CASSQAGYNSPLHF. The CDR3 nucleotides read TGTGCCAGTAGTCAAGCAGGTTATAATTCACCCCTCCACTTT.